This is a list of T cell receptor beta chains from one sample in a study of blood T cell repertoires in COVID-19. TCRdb's copy holds only in-frame clones and misses some; the assay was immunoSEQ multiplex PCR. The sample comprises 150,000 to 200,000 clones, roughly four fifths of which are singletons, and over 9.5% rests with the top ten. Sequences were obtained from PBMCs or T cells enriched from blood (not recorded which). The source is a man aged 35 to 55 who had recovered from COVID-19. CDR3s include the opening cysteine and the closing phenylalanine or tryptophan. Each record gives: CDR3 protein, D gene, V gene, clone size. A D gene is named only where the DNA matches it firmly. Some rows mark clone size as missing; the rest say once, few, many or name a class of expanded clone.

CDR3: CASSREVEGGVTEAFF; D: -; V: TRBV4-2; size: -
CDR3: CASSIDGVGTGSEKLFF; D: TRBD1; V: TRBV19; size: -
CDR3: CASSIRGMNEQFF; D: -; V: TRBV27; size: -
CDR3: CASSLAVGASGSNQPQHF; D: -; V: TRBV7-9; size: -
CDR3: CASSKTGTGARGDTEAFF; D: TRBD1; V: TRBV5-1; size: few
CDR3: CASSLSPGQNTEAFF; D: -; V: TRBV28; size: -
CDR3: CASSLFALAGTDTQYF; D: TRBD2; V: TRBV27; size: once
CDR3: CASTSGIFNEQFF; D: TRBD2; V: TRBV12-3/TRBV12-4; size: -
CDR3: CASSPLAGSSYNEQFF; D: TRBD2; V: TRBV28; size: -
CDR3: CASRPPPGYNTEAFF; D: -; V: TRBV5-1; size: -
CDR3: CASSSGQVNEKLFF; D: TRBD1; V: TRBV7-9; size: -
CDR3: CASSFYAGGTGTDTQYF; D: TRBD2; V: TRBV5-4; size: -
CDR3: CAIRSSGTEAFF; D: -; V: TRBV10-3; size: -
CDR3: CAWSVPGRGAFRNIQYF; D: TRBD2; V: TRBV30; size: once